Sequencing of this TCR beta chain was carried out in a study of CD8+ T cells in alopecia areata. Study results and caveats: Clonality exceeded that of normal scalp in lesional scalp, most notably in alopecia totalis/universalis.

On this clone: Its antigen is as yet unknown.

Collected material from alopecia areata patients comprised lesional scalp punch biopsies and peripheral blood. PBMCs were stained for CD3, CD4 and CD8, and CD4+ and CD8+ T cells were sorted. RNA extraction and reverse transcription yielded cDNA as sequencing template. Sequenced by immunoSEQ multiplex PCR; TCRdb stores in-frame clones only, minus some. This sample has around 34,000 clones, with 55% found just once. The TCR comes from a human donor with alopecia areata. Sequences were obtained from NKG2D-high CD8+ T cells sorted from blood.

CDR3 residues: CSAPGRHPSSYNEQFF. CDR3 sequence (DNA): TGCAGCGCGCCGGGCCGGCATCCGAGCTCCTACAATGAGCAGTTCTTC. This chain joins TRBV29-1 and TRBJ2-1, with D unclear. The CDR3 is 16 residues long. The germline V gene has CDR1 SQVTM and CDR2 ANQGSEA. V lost 7 bases, J lost 0 bases, and 19 bases lay in between.